The TCR beta chain under discussion was sequenced for a study of TIL therapy for anti-PD-1-resistant metastatic lung cancer. Time point indicated: pre-treatment sample, taken before nivolumab and TIL therapy. Patients were adults with stage 4 NSCLC. CDR3 length equals 17 residues. Germline V lookup: CDR1 SGHNT, CDR2 YENEEA. After removal of 6 bases from V and 2 bases from J, the junction contained 12 bases not matched to a gene. In regard to this clone: The antigen remains unidentified.

The libraries were made with immunoSEQ v3. Sequencing was performed with immunoSEQ multiplex PCR; in TCRdb, only in-frame clones are kept and a portion is missing. Among roughly 60,000 clones listed, over 75% were seen once. Findings of the study overall: Infused TIL clonotypes partially replaced the baseline blood repertoire, then decayed over months.

Material: blood, obtained at baseline. The V call is TRBV11-3, the J call TRBJ2-2, with TRBD2 identical over 7 bases. This clonotype was sampled from a person aged 25-80 years with non-small cell lung cancer. This chain's CDR3 is CASSPRGGTNNTGELFF. CDR3 coding DNA: TGTGCCAGCAGTCCAAGGGGCGGGACTAACAACACCGGGGAGCTGTTTTTT.